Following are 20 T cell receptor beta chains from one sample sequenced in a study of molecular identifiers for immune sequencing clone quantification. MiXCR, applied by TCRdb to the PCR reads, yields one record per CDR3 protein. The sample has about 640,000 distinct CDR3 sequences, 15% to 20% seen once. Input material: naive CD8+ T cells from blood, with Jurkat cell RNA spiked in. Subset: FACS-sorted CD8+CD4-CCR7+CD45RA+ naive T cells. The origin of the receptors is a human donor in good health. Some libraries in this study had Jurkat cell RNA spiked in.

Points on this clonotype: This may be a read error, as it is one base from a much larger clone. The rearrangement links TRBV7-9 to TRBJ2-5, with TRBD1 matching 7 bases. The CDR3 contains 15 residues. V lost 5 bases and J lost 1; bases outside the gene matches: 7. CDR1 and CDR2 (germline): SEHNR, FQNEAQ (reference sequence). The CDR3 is CASSNSGQLQETQYF. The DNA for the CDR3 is TGTGCCAGCAGCAACTCGGGACAGCTCCAAGAGACCCAGTACTTC.

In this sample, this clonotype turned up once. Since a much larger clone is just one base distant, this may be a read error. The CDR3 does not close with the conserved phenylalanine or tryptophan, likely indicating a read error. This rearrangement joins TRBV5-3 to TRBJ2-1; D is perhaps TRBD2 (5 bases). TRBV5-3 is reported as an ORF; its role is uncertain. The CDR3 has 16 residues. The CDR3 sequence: CASSLAGAGSYNEQFS. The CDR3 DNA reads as TGTGCCAGCAGCTTGGCGGGCGCAGGTTCCTACAATGAGCAGTTCTCC.

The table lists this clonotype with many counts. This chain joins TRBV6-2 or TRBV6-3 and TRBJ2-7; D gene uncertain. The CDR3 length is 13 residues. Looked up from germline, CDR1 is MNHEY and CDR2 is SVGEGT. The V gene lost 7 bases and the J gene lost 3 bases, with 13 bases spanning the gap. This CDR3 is CASTFGPVYEQYF. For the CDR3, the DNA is TGTGCCAGCACTTTCGGCCCGGTCTACGAGCAGTACTTC.

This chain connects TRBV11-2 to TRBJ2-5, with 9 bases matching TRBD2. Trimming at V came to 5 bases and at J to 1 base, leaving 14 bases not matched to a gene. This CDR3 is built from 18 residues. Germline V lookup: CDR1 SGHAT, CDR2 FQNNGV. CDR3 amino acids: CASSPGWGLAGFQETQYF. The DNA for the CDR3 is TGTGCCAGCAGCCCAGGCTGGGGGCTAGCGGGGTTCCAAGAGACCCAGTACTTC.

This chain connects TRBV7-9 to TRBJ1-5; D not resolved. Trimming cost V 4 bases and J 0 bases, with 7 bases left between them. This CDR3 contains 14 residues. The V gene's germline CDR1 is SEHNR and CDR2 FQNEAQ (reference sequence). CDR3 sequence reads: CASSSDGSNQPQHF. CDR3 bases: TGTGCCAGCAGCTCAGATGGTAGCAATCAGCCCCAGCATTTT.

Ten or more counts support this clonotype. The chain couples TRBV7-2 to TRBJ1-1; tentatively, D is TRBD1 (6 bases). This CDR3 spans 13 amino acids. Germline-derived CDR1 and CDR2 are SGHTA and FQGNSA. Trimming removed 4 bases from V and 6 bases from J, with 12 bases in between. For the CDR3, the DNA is TGTGCCAGCAGCTCCTGGGGGGCAGCTGAAGCTTTCTTT. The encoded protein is CASSSWGAAEAFF.

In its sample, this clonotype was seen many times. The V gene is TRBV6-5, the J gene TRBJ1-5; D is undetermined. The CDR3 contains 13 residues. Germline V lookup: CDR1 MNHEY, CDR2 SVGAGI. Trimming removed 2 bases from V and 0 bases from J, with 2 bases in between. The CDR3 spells CASSYDSNQPQHF. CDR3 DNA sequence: TGTGCCAGCAGTTACGATAGCAATCAGCCCCAGCATTTT.

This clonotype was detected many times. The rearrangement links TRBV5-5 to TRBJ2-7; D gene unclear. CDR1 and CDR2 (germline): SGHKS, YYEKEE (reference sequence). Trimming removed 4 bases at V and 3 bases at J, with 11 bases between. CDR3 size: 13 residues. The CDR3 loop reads CASSGVLGYEQYF. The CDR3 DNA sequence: TGTGCCAGCAGCGGGGTGTTGGGCTACGAGCAGTACTTC.

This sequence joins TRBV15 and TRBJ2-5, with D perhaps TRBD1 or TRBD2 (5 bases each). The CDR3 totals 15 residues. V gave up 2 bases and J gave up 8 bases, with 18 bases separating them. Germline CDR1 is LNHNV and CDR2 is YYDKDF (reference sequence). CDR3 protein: CATSRNLGATSTQYF. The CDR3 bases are TGTGCCACCAGCAGAAATCTCGGGGCAACGAGTACCCAGTACTTC.

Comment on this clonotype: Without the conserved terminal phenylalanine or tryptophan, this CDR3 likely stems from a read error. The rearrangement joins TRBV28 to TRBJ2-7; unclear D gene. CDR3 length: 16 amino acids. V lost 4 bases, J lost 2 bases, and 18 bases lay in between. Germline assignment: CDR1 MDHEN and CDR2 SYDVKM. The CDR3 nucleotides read TGTGCCAGCAGTTCAGTCCGGACCAATACCCCCTACGAGCAGTACTTA. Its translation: CASSSVRTNTPYEQYL.

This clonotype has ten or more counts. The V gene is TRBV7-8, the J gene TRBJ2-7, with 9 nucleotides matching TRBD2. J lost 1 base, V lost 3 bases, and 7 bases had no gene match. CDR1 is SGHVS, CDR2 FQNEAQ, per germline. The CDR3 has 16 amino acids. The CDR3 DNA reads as TGTGCCAGCAGCTTCCCCTCGCGGGGGGGTTCCTACGAGCAGTACTTC. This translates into CASSFPSRGGSYEQYF.

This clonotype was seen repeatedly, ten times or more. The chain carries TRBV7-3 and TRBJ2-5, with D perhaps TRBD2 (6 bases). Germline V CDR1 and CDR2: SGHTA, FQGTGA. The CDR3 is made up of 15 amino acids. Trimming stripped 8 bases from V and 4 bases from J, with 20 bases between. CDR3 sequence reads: CASSLSGGRGETQYF. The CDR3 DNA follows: TGTGCCAGCTCCTTATCAGGCGGGCGGGGAGAGACCCAGTACTTC. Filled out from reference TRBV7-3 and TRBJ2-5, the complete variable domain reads GAGVSQTPSNKVTEKGKYVELRCDPISGHTALYWYRQSLGQGPEFLIYFQGTGAADDSGLPNDRFFAVRPEGSVSTLKIQRTERGDSAVYLCASSLSGGRGETQYFGPGTRLLVL.

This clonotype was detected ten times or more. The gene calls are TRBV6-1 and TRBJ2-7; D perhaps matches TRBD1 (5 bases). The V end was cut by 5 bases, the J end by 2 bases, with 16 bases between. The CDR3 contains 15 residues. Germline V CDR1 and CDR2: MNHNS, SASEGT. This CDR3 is CASSPLGEGAYEQYF. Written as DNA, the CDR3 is TGTGCCAGCAGTCCCCTCGGTGAAGGGGCCTACGAGCAGTACTTC.

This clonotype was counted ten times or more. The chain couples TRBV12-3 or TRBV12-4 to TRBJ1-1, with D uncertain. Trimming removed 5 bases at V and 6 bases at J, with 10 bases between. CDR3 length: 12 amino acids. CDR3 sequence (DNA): TGTGCCAGCAGTGCCGACAATGCTGAAGCTTTCTTT. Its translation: CASSADNAEAFF.

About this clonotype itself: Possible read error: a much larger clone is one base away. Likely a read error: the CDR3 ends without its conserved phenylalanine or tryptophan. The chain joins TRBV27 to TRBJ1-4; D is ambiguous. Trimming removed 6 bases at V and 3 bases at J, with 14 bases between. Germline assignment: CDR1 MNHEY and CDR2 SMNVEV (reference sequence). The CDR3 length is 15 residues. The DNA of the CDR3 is TGTGCCAGCAGAGCGCACACCGACGCTAATGAAAAACTGTTTCTT. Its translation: CASRAHTDANEKLFL.

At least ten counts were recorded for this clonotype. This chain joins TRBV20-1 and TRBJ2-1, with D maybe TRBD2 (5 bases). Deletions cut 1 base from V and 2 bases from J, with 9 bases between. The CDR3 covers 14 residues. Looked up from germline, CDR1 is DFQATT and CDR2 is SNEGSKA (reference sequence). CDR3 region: CSARGVGAYNEQFF. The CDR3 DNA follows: TGCAGTGCTAGAGGGGTCGGGGCCTACAATGAGCAGTTCTTC.

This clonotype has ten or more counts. DNA of the CDR3: TGCGCCAGCAGCTTGCTATCGTCGGCCTATGGCTACACCTTC. Translation: CASSLLSSAYGYTF. V gene TRBV5-1 combines with J gene TRBJ1-2; D remains ambiguous. V was trimmed by 1 base and J by 4 bases, leaving 11 bases between them. CDR3 length: 14 amino acids. Germline loops: CDR1 SGHRS, CDR2 YFSETQ.

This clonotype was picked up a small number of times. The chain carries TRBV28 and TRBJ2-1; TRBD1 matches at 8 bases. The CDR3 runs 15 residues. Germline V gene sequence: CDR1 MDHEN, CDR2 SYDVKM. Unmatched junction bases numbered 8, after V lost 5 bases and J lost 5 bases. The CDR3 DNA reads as TGTGCCAGCAGTCCAGGGACAGGAGTCAACAATGAGCAGTTCTTC. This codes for CASSPGTGVNNEQFF. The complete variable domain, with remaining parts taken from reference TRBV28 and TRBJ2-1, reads DVKVTQSSRYLVKRTGEKVFLECVQDMDHENMFWYRQDPGLGLRLIYFSYDVKMKEKGDIPEGYSVSREKKERFSLILESASTNQTSMYLCASSPGTGVNNEQFFGPGTRLTVL.

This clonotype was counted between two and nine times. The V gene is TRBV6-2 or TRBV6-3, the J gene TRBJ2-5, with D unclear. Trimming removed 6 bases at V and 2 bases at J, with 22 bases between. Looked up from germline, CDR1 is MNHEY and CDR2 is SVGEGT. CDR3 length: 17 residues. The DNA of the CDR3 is TGTGCCAGCAGGCCCAATGACTTAGTCAGTCGTCAAGAGACCCAGTACTTC. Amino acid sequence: CASRPNDLVSRQETQYF.

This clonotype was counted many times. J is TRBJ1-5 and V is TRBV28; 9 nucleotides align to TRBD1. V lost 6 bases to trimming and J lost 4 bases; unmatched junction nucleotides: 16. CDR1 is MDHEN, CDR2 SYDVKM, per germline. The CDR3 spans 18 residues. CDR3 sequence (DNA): TGTGCCAGCAGCTTCCCCGCGGACAGGGGTTTTAGTAATCAGCCCCAGCATTTT. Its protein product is CASSFPADRGFSNQPQHF.